The rows below give T cell receptor beta chains drawn from one sample of a study of T cell responses to AZD1222 COVID-19 vaccine. Libraries were prepared by immunoSEQ multiplex PCR; TCRdb keeps only in-frame clonotypes and omits some of them. Of more than 85,000 clones listed, about four fifths are singletons. This specimen consisted of peripheral blood, obtained 28 days after the second AZD1222 dose. These TCRs come from an adult who received the AZD1222 COVID-19 vaccine. Each CDR3 is given with its conserved first and last residue. The D gene is left open where the match is weak. Rows give clone size only sometimes, using once, few, many, or a class for an expanded clone.

CASSLGSRAGGTGELFF	TGCGCCAGCAGCTTGGGGTCAAGAGCGGGAGGTACCGGGGAGCTGTTTTTT	.	TRBV5-1	17	TRBJ2-2	TRBD2
CASTGGGAQAFF	TGTGCCAGCACCGGTGGGGGGGCACAAGCTTTCTTT	.	TRBV5-5	12	TRBJ1-1	.
CASSVGVGSSYEQYF	TGTGCCAGCAGCGTTGGGGTCGGAAGCTCCTACGAGCAGTACTTC	.	TRBV9	15	TRBJ2-7	.
CASSQTGALGYTF	TGTGCCAGCAGCCAGACAGGGGCTCTTGGCTACACCTTC	.	TRBV27	13	TRBJ1-2	TRBD1
CASSPGGTGVAYEQYF	TGCGCCAGCAGCCCCGGGGGGACAGGAGTAGCCTACGAGCAGTACTTC	.	TRBV5-1	16	TRBJ2-7	.
CASSLESYVNTEAFF	TGTGCCAGCAGCTTAGAATCCTACGTTAACACTGAAGCTTTCTTT	.	TRBV7-8	15	TRBJ1-1	.
CASTPGTTGELFF	TGTGCCAGCACCCCGGGAACCACCGGGGAGCTGTTTTTT	.	TRBV7-3	13	TRBJ2-2	.
CASSPGTDTQYF	TGCGCCAGCAGCCCGGGCACAGATACGCAGTATTTT	.	TRBV5-1	12	TRBJ2-3	.
CASGLPSPDHISDPYSNQPQHF	TGTGCTAGTGGTTTGCCCTCCCCTGACCATATATCCGACCCATATAGCAATCAGCCCCAGCATTTT	.	TRBV12-5	22	TRBJ1-5	.
CASSGGQVANYGYTF	TGCGCCAGCAGCGGAGGACAGGTCGCTAACTATGGCTACACCTTC	.	TRBV5-1	15	TRBJ1-2	TRBD1
CASSLVNQPQHF	TGTGCCAGTAGTTTGGTCAATCAGCCCCAGCATTTT	few	TRBV19	12	TRBJ1-5	.
CASSLVRNTGELFF	TGTGCCAGCAGCTTAGTGCGGAACACCGGGGAGCTGTTTTTT	.	TRBV11-1	14	TRBJ2-2	.
CASSLLSLGDEQYF	TGCGCCAGCAGCCTCCTCAGTCTAGGCGACGAGCAGTACTTC	.	TRBV5-1	14	TRBJ2-7	.
CASSLGGQAPRAFF	TGTGCCAGCAGCTTAGGGGGACAGGCTCCGCGAGCTTTCTTT	.	TRBV7-9	14	TRBJ1-1	TRBD1
CASGNSGNTIYF	TGTGCCAGCGGAAACTCTGGAAACACCATATATTTT	.	TRBV6-5	12	TRBJ1-3	.
CASSLRANEQYF	TGTGCCAGCAGTTTGAGGGCTAACGAGCAGTACTTC	few	TRBV28	12	TRBJ2-7	.
CASSIVAGGEQYF	TGTGCCAGTAGTATTGTGGCAGGGGGAGAGCAGTACTTC	few	TRBV19	13	TRBJ2-7	TRBD1
CASSVFGDTQYF	TGTGCCAGCAGCGTGTTTGGAGATACGCAGTATTTT	.	TRBV9	12	TRBJ2-3	.
CACEREVMNTEAFF	TGTGCCTGCGAAAGGGAAGTCATGAACACTGAAGCTTTCTTT	.	TRBV7-9	14	TRBJ1-1	.
CASSRLTGPSSGANVLTF	TGTGCCAGCAGCCGCTTGACAGGACCCAGCTCTGGGGCCAACGTCCTGACTTTC	.	TRBV5-6	18	TRBJ2-6	.
CASSQGGSGGLFLAKNIQYF	TGTGCCAGCAGCCAAGGGGGTAGCGGGGGCCTCTTCCTAGCCAAAAACATTCAGTACTTC	.	TRBV3-1/TRBV3-2	20	TRBJ2-4	TRBD2
CASSVGVAGGQFF	TGTGCCAGCAGCGTAGGTGTCGCGGGAGGGCAGTTCTTC	.	TRBV9	13	TRBJ2-1	TRBD2
CAVRYEQYF	TGTGCCGTCCGCTACGAGCAGTACTTC	once	TRBV9	9	TRBJ2-7	.
CASSRPGAGDTQYF	TGTGCCAGCAGCCGGCCCGGGGCGGGAGATACGCAGTATTTT	.	TRBV3-1/TRBV3-2	14	TRBJ2-3	.
CASRTGRSGANVLTF	TGTGCCAGCAGGACTGGGCGCTCTGGGGCCAACGTCCTGACTTTC	.	TRBV6-6	15	TRBJ2-6	.
CASSYGQGNTEAFF	TGTGCCAGCAGTTACGGGCAGGGGAACACTGAAGCTTTCTTT	once	TRBV6-5	14	TRBJ1-1	.
CASTRLDSSTDTQYF	TGCGCCAGCACAAGACTTGACTCCAGCACAGATACGCAGTATTTT	.	TRBV5-1	15	TRBJ2-3	.
CASSYSTGANTGELFF	TGTGCCAGCAGTTACTCAACGGGGGCGAACACCGGGGAGCTGTTTTTT	.	TRBV6-5	16	TRBJ2-2	.
CASSDRGINSPLHF	TGTGCCAGCAGTGACAGGGGGATAAATTCACCCCTCCACTTT	few	TRBV2	14	TRBJ1-6	TRBD1
CASSYSGTPVYEQYF	TGTGCCAGCAGTTACTCCGGGACCCCTGTTTACGAGCAGTACTTC	.	TRBV6-2/TRBV6-3	15	TRBJ2-7	.
CASSLDPRANQPQHF	TGTGCCAGCAGCTTAGATCCAAGGGCAAATCAGCCCCAGCATTTT	.	TRBV7-2	15	TRBJ1-5	.